One sample yielded the 17 T cell receptor beta chains listed below, sequenced in a study of T cell responses to AZD1222 COVID-19 vaccine. Repertoires were generated with immunoSEQ multiplex PCR, while TCRdb's copy carries only in-frame clones and drops some. The profile shows about 100,000 clones, around nine tenths of them singletons. Sequenced here: peripheral blood, sampled 28 days after the second dose of the MenACWY control vaccine. The source of these receptors is an adult who received the MenACWY meningococcal vaccine as a control.

The chain employs TRBV5-4 and TRBJ2-5; TRBD1 matches 9 bases. Germline values: CDR1 SGHNT, CDR2 YYREEE (reference sequence). The CDR3 consists of 13 residues. V lost 7 bases, J lost 3 bases, and 4 bases stayed unmatched. CDR3 sequence (DNA): TGTGCCAGCGGCCGGGACAGGGAAGAGACCCAGTACTTC. This encodes CASGRDREETQYF.

The chain uses TRBV28 and TRBJ1-1, with a possible D match to TRBD1 (6 bases). Germline V lookup: CDR1 MDHEN, CDR2 SYDVKM. The CDR3 contains 15 residues. Trimming pared 4 bases from V and 1 base from J, leaving 13 bases between. The DNA of the CDR3 is TGTGCCAGCAGTTCCCCCGGGACATCGAACACTGAAGCTTTCTTT. Its translation: CASSSPGTSNTEAFF.

V gene TRBV18 combines with J gene TRBJ1-1; D perhaps matches TRBD1 (5 bases). The CDR3 runs 16 residues. Germline V gene sequence: CDR1 KGHSH, CDR2 LQKENI. Trimming took 2 bases from V and 5 from J, leaving 18 bases between them. CDR3 region: CASSPNVRGGLTEAFF. For the CDR3, the DNA is TGTGCCAGCTCACCAAACGTTCGGGGCGGTTTAACTGAAGCTTTCTTT. Variable domain in full (rest from reference TRBV18 and TRBJ1-1): NAGVMQNPRHLVRRRGQEARLRCSPMKGHSHVYWYRQLPEEGLKFMVYLQKENIIDESGMPKERFSAEFPKEGPSILRIQQVVRGDSAAYFCASSPNVRGGLTEAFFGQGTRLTVV.

This clone was picked up one time. The chain uses TRBV6-4 and TRBJ1-2; weak D call: TRBD1 (6 bases). Looked up from germline, CDR1 is MRHNA and CDR2 is SNTAGT. CDR3 length: 14 amino acids. Trimming stripped 0 bases from V and 7 bases from J, with 12 bases between. CDR3 in amino acids: CASSDSTGGSGYTF. In nucleotides, the CDR3 is TGTGCCAGCAGTGACTCGACCGGGGGCAGTGGCTACACCTTC.

V usage is TRBV5-1 and J usage is TRBJ1-4; weak D call: TRBD1 (5 bases). The CDR3 runs to 14 residues. V was clipped by 3 bases and J by 6 bases, with 12 bases between them. CDR1 and CDR2 from the germline V gene are SGHRS and YFSETQ. CDR3 region: CASSSDSSYEKLFF. CDR3 nucleotide sequence: TGCGCCAGCAGCTCCGACAGTTCCTATGAAAAACTGTTTTTT.

V and J are TRBV9 and TRBJ2-2; D is possibly TRBD1 (5 bases). V lost 4 bases and J lost 5, with 21 bases in between. The CDR3 extends over 17 amino acids. Germline-derived CDR1 and CDR2 are SGDLS and YYNGEE. The chain's CDR3 is CASSTPPAGPSTGELFF. DNA for the CDR3: TGTGCCAGCAGCACCCCCCCAGCAGGGCCTTCAACCGGGGAGCTGTTTTTT.

A single count supports this clone. The chain has TRBV30 and TRBJ2-5; 8 nucleotides match TRBD2. Losses at the gene ends were 6 bases for V and 13 bases for J; bases not matched to a gene: 7. CDR3 length equals 10 residues. Germline lookup yields CDR1 GTSNPN and CDR2 SVGIG (reference sequence). CDR3 DNA: TGTGCCTGTCGACCGGGACTAGTGTACTTC. Residues: CACRPGLVYF.

This sequence joins TRBV4-3 and TRBJ2-7, with 10 positions matching TRBD1. The CDR3 extends over 15 amino acids. In germline, CDR1 is LGHNA, CDR2 YSLEER. J was trimmed by 0 bases and V by 5 bases; bases with no gene match: 4. The CDR3 protein is CASSTRTGGSYEQYF. For the CDR3, the DNA is TGCGCCAGCAGCACCCGGACAGGGGGCTCCTACGAGCAGTACTTC.

The chain links TRBV5-5 to TRBJ2-7, with D hard to call. The CDR3 has 14 amino acids. The germline gives CDR1 SGHKS, CDR2 YYEKEE (reference sequence). Trimming shortened V by 0 bases and J by 6 bases, and 13 bases separated the two germline ends. As DNA, the CDR3 is TGTGCCAGCAGCTTGGCCGGTGGGTTGGGCGAGCAGTACTTC. Its protein product is CASSLAGGLGEQYF.

This clone was observed once. The CDR3 loop is CASSLGGVFGGELFF. CDR3 in DNA: TGTGCCAGCAGCTTAGGCGGGGTATTTGGCGGGGAGCTGTTTTTT. The chain recombines TRBV7-3 with TRBJ2-2, with D tentatively TRBD2 (6 bases). Germline CDR1 is SGHTA and CDR2 is FQGTGA. V lost 2 bases to trimming and J lost 7 bases, with 14 bases between them. CDR3 size: 15 residues.

This chain uses TRBV21-1 with TRBJ1-1; TRBD1 is the table's D call and was not checked against the DNA. TRBV21-1 is an annotated pseudogene. The CDR3 loop spans 13 amino acids. The CDR3 spells CASSPRAGGRAFF. CDR3 DNA sequence: TGTGCCAGCAGCCCGAGGGCAGGGGGCAGAGCTTTCTTT.

The V and J genes are TRBV27 and TRBJ2-1; D may be TRBD2 (6 bases). In germline, CDR1 is MNHEY, CDR2 SMNVEV (reference sequence). The CDR3 has 16 residues. Trimming pared 4 bases from V and 2 bases from J, leaving 15 bases between. CDR3 amino acids: CASSSGTRSTYNEQFF. CDR3 in DNA: TGTGCCAGCAGTTCCGGGACTCGGTCCACCTACAATGAGCAGTTCTTC.

The chain couples TRBV7-3 to TRBJ2-1; 7 bases match TRBD2. CDR3 length: 15 amino acids. The J segment lost 4 bases and the V segment lost 6 bases, leaving 9 bases of the junction unmatched. Per germline, CDR1 SGHTA and CDR2 FQGTGA. The CDR3 region is CASSPGRGSYNEQFF. Here the CDR3 DNA reads TGTGCCAGCAGTCCTGGGAGGGGCAGTTACAATGAGCAGTTCTTC.

This chain links TRBV4-1 with TRBJ2-7; 11 positions agree with TRBD1. The CDR3 loop spans 15 amino acids. The germline V gene has CDR1 MGHRA and CDR2 YSYEKL. The V segment lost 0 bases and the J segment 2 bases; nucleotides outside the gene matches: 0. Here the CDR3 reads CASSQEGQGAYEQYF. CDR3 coding DNA: TGCGCCAGCAGCCAAGAGGGACAGGGGGCCTACGAGCAGTACTTC.

The chain has TRBV28 and TRBJ2-7, with 7 bases matching TRBD1. Germline V gene lookup returns CDR1 MDHEN and CDR2 SYDVKM. The CDR3 covers 14 residues. The V and J ends lost 7 bases and 2 bases, in that order; junction bases with no gene match: 8. The CDR3 region is CASTEGGGPYEQYF. CDR3 nucleotide sequence: TGTGCCAGCACCGAAGGGGGCGGGCCCTACGAGCAGTACTTC.

The chain has TRBV28 and TRBJ1-5; the match to TRBD1 covers 9 bases. CDR1 and CDR2 (germline): MDHEN, SYDVKM. The CDR3 is made up of 15 amino acids. J was trimmed by 5 bases and V by 3 bases; bases with no gene match: 5. CDR3 sequence (DNA): TGTGCCAGCAGTTTGCTGGGACAGGGCGATCAGCCCCAGCATTTT. Translated, it gives CASSLLGQGDQPQHF.

The chain links TRBV7-9 to TRBJ1-6; possibly TRBD1 for D (6 bases). In germline, CDR1 is SEHNR, CDR2 FQNEAQ (reference sequence). V was cut by 9 bases and J by 11 bases, with 17 bases left in between. This CDR3 is built from 13 residues. The CDR3 nucleotides are TGTGCCAGTGGGGGGCAAAGCGGGACACCCCTCCACTTT. This gives the protein CASGGQSGTPLHF.